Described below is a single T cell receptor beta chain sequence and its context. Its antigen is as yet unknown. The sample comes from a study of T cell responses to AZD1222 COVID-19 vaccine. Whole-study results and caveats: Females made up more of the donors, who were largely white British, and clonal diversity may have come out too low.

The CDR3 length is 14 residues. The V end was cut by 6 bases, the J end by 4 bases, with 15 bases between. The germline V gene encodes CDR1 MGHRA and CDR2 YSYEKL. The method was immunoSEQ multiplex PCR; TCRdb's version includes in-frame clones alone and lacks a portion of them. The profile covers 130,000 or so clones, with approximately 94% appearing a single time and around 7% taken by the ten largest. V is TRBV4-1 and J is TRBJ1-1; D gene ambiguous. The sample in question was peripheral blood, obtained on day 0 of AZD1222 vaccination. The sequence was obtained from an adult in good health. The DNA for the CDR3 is TGCGCCAGCAGGGGCACCTTAAAGGGCACTGAAGCTTTCTTT. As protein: CASRGTLKGTEAFF.